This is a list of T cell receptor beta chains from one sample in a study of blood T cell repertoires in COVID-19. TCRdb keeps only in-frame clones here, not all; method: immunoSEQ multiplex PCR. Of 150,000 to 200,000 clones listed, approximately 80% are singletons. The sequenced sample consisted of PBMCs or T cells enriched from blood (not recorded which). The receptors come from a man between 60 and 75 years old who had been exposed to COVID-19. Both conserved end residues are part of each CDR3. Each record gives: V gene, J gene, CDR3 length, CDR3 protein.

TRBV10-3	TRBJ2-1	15	CAISESGGQYNEQFF
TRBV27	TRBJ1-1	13	CASTDRLNTEAFF
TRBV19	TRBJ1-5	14	CASSEQGTNQPQHF
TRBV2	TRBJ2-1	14	CASRLASSYNEQFF
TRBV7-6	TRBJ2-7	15	CASSLSGGSSYEQYF
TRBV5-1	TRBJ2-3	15	CASSVNRGGTDTQYF
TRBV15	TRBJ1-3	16	CATSRDLGDSGNTIYF
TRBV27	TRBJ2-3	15	CASSLRGSGTDTQYF
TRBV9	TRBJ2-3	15	CASSVEGGRANTQYF
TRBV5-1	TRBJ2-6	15	CASSRRDSGANVLTF
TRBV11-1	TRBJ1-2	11	CASSSDRGGTF
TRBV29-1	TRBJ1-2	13	CSVDDRGLYGYTF
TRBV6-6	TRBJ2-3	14	CASSYSLFTDTQYF
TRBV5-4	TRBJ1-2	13	CASSSATPGGYTF